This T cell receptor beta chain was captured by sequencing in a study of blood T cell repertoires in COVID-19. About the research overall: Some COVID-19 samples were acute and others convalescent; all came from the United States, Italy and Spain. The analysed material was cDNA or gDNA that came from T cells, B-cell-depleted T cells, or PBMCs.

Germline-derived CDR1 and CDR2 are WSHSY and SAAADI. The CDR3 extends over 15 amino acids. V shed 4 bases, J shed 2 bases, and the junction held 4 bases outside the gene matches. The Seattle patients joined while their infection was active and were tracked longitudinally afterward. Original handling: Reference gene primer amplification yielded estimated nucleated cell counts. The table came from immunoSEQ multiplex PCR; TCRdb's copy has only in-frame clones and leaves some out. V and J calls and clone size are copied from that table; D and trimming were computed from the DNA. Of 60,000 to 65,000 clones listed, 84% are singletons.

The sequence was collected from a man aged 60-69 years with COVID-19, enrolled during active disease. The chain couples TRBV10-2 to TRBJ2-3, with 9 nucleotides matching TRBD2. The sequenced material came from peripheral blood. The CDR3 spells CASSGRGGNTDTQYF. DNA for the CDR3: TGCGCCAGCAGTGGGCGGGGGGGCAACACAGATACGCAGTATTTT.